This TCR beta chain was obtained from a study of cytomegalovirus exposure and HLA in healthy donors. 60 Vbeta and 13 Jbeta primers were used in PCR. Profiling relied on immunoSEQ multiplex PCR, and the TCRdb table lists in-frame clones only, not all of them. The table has over 110,000 clones, about 84% seen once. This clone has only a few counts. Other nucleotide sequences in the sample specify the same CDR3. The sequencing input was PBMCs. The sequence derives from a young woman in good health and CMV-seropositive.

This CDR3 reads CASSFTGSGNTIYF. CDR3 coding DNA: TGTGCCAGCAGCTTCACGGGCTCTGGAAACACCATATATTTT. This chain uses TRBV5-4 with TRBJ1-3; D is uncertain. The V end was cut by 2 bases, the J end by 0 bases, with 6 bases between. The CDR3 sequence is 14 residues long. Germline CDR1 is SGHNT and CDR2 is YYREEE (reference sequence).